This passage covers 12 T cell receptor beta chains from one sample sequenced in a study of OX40 agonist ivuxolimab in advanced cancers. Repertoires were generated with immunoSEQ multiplex PCR, while TCRdb's copy carries only in-frame clones and drops some. The sample records about 60,000 clones, approximately 83% being singletons. The sequencing used CD4+ or CD8+ T cells sorted from blood, collected in a trial of the OX40 agonist ivuxolimab. These receptors were collected from an adult with an advanced solid tumor such as melanoma, head and neck, liver or kidney cancer.

Only a few counts were recorded for this clone. The CDR3 sequence: CASSPLSETQYF. As DNA, the CDR3 is TGTGCCAGCTCACCACTCTCAGAGACCCAGTACTTC. This chain connects TRBV18 to TRBJ2-5; D ambiguous. The CDR3 is made up of 12 amino acids. Germline V gives CDR1 KGHSH, CDR2 LQKENI. V was trimmed by 1 base and J by 4 bases, leaving 4 bases between them.

This clone was seen more than once but under ten times. The chain combines TRBV12-5 with TRBJ1-1; 7 bases agree with TRBD1. The V gene end was trimmed by 11 bases and the J gene end by 0 bases; junction bases not matched to a gene: 6. The CDR3 length is 13 residues. Germline CDR1 and CDR2: LGHNT and FRNRAP. In DNA, the CDR3 is TGTGCTGACAGGGAGAGGGTGAACACTGAAGCTTTCTTT. Its protein is CADRERVNTEAFF.

This sequence joins TRBV6-5 and TRBJ2-2; D ambiguous. V gave up 1 base and J gave up 6 bases, with 12 bases separating them. CDR1 is MNHEY, CDR2 SVGAGI, per germline. There are 15 residues in the CDR3. The CDR3 DNA reads TGTGCCAGCAGTTACTTTGGTAGTTGGCCCGGGGAGCTGTTTTTT. It codes for CASSYFGSWPGELFF.

This clone was seen a handful of times. The chain is built from TRBV15 and TRBJ2-3; D may be TRBD2 (6 bases). This CDR3 has 13 amino acids. CDR1 LNHNV and CDR2 YYDKDF come from the germline V gene (reference sequence). Trimming removed 6 bases from V and 10 bases from J, with 17 bases in between. CDR3 protein: CATRRDGEQAQYF. CDR3 sequence (DNA): TGTGCCACCAGGCGGGACGGGGAGCAGGCGCAGTATTTT.

The chain recombines TRBV5-1 with TRBJ1-4, with unresolved D. The CDR3 runs 13 residues. Germline V gives CDR1 SGHRS, CDR2 YFSETQ. Trimming took off 3 bases at V and 8 bases at J, with 11 bases between the two ends. For the CDR3, the DNA is TGCGCCAGCAGCTGGCGGGAACGGGAAAAACTGTTTTTT. This gives the protein CASSWREREKLFF.

This clone showed up just a few times. This chain uses TRBV18 with TRBJ2-7; no definite D call. Germline CDR1 and CDR2: KGHSH and LQKENI. This CDR3 region has 11 residues. With 3 bases removed from V and 5 bases from J, the gap between germline ends came to 5 bases. This CDR3 is CASSPLDEQYF. The DNA for the CDR3 is TGTGCCAGCTCACCCCTCGACGAGCAGTACTTC.

On this clone itself: Different DNA sequences within this sample yield the same CDR3. The chain links TRBV6-5 to TRBJ1-6; 10 bases are shared with TRBD1. The germline V gene encodes CDR1 MNHEY and CDR2 SVGAGI. With V trimmed by 2 bases and J by 7 bases, 5 bases remained unmatched. The CDR3 is made up of 16 amino acids. This CDR3 is CASSYRGTGENSPLHF. The DNA of the CDR3 is TGTGCCAGCAGTTACAGAGGGACAGGGGAAAATTCACCCCTCCACTTT.

The rearrangement links TRBV6-1 to TRBJ2-5; TRBD1 matches at 7 bases. V shed 2 bases, J shed 9 bases, and the junction held 12 bases outside the gene matches. Germline assignment: CDR1 MNHNS and CDR2 SASEGT. CDR3 length equals 15 residues. The CDR3 sequence: CASSESDRAFGSQYF. CDR3 DNA: TGTGCCAGCAGTGAAAGTGACAGGGCCTTTGGGTCCCAGTACTTC.

This clone was observed a single time. The chain uses TRBV6-1 and TRBJ1-3; D is possibly TRBD1 (5 bases). Between the trimmed V and J ends, which lost 6 bases and 5 bases, there was a span of 14 bases. The CDR3 loop spans 14 amino acids. In germline, CDR1 is MNHNS, CDR2 SASEGT. CDR3 bases: TGTGCCAGCAGCCCCGGGACGAATAGAAACACCATATATTTT. It encodes CASSPGTNRNTIYF.

The chain links TRBV10-1 to TRBJ2-7; D is ambiguous. The CDR3 spans 12 residues. Germline values: CDR1 WNHNN, CDR2 SYGVQD (reference sequence). V dropped 9 bases and J dropped 7 bases, with 16 bases sitting between them. The CDR3 loop is CARALRSDEQYF. DNA of the CDR3: TGCGCCAGGGCCCTGAGGTCCGATGAGCAGTACTTC.

The chain carries TRBV29-1 and TRBJ1-1; D might be TRBD1 (5 bases). V gave up 6 bases and J gave up 5 bases, with 19 bases separating them. There are 14 residues in the CDR3. The germline CDR1 and CDR2 sequences are SQVTM and ANQGSEA. The CDR3 nucleotides read TGCAGCGTGGGAAAACAGGCCTTGGGGACTGAAGCTTTCTTT. Its translation: CSVGKQALGTEAFF.

The chain uses TRBV28 and TRBJ2-7, with 11 bases aligning to TRBD2. J was trimmed by 2 bases and V by 6 bases; bases with no gene match: 6. This CDR3 contains 15 residues. Germline V CDR1 and CDR2: MDHEN, SYDVKM. CDR3 protein: CASRRTSGQAYEQYF. The CDR3 DNA follows: TGTGCCAGCAGGCGGACTAGCGGGCAGGCCTACGAGCAGTACTTC.